This T cell receptor beta chain was sequenced for a study of T cell repertoires in cytomegalovirus infection. From the reads, TCRdb called clonotypes with MiXCR, one entry per CDR3 protein. The sample lists 650,000 to 900,000 distinct CDR3 sequences, approximately 29% seen once, with around 12% in the top ten. The CDR3 runs to 14 residues. Germline CDR1 is SGHAT and CDR2 is FQNNGV. Between the trimmed V and J ends, which lost 5 bases and 7 bases, there was a span of 15 bases. With respect to this clonotype: The antigen remains unidentified.

J is TRBJ2-1 and V is TRBV11-2; the D is unclear. The sequence was collected from a human donor in good health (CMV status not recorded). Some clones in this sample may be carry-over from other donors' samples. Sequencing used cultured CD8+ T cells from PBMCs, obtained from culture after CMV antigen stimulation. CDR3 DNA sequence: TGTGCCAGCAGCCGTTTGCTAGTGCTGAATGAGCAGTTCTTC. Translated: CASSRLLVLNEQFF.